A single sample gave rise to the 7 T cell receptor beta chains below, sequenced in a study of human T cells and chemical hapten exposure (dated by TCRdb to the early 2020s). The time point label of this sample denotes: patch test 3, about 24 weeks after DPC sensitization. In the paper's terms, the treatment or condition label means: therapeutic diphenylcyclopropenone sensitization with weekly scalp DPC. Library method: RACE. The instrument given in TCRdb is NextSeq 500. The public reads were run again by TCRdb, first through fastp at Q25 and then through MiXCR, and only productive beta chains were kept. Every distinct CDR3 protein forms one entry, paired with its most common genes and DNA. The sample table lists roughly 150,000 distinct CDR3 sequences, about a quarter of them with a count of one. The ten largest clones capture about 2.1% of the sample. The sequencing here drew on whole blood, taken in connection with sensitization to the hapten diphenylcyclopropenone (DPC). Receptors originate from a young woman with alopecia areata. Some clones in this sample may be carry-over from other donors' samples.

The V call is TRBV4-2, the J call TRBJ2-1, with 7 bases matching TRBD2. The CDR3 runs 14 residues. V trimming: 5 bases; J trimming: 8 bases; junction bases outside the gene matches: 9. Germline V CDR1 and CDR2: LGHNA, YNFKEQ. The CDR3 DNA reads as TGTGCCAGCAGCTTCCGGGACTACGCTGATGAGCAGTTCTTC. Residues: CASSFRDYADEQFF.

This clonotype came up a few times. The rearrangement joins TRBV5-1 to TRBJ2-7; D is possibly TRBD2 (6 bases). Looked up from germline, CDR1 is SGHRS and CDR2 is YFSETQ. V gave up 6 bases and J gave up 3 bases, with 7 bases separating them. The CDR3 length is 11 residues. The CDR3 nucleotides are TGCGCCAGCATGGGGGGCTACGAGCAGTACTTC. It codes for CASMGGYEQYF.

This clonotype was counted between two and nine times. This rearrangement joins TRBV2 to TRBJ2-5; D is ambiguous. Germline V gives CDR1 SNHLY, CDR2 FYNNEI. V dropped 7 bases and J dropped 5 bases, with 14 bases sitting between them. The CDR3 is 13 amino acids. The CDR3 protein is CASKVGVGETQYF. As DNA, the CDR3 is TGTGCCAGCAAGGTCGGAGTAGGGGAGACCCAGTACTTC.

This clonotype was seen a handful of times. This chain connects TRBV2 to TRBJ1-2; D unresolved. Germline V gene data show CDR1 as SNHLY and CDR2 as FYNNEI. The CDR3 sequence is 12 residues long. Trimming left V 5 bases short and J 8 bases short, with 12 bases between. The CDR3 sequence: CASSSYSWGYTF. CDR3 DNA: TGTGCCAGCAGTTCCTACAGCTGGGGCTACACCTTC.

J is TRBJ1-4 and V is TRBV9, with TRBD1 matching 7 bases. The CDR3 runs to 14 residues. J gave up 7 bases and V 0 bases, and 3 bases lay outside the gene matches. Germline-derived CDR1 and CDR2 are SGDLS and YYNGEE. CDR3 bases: TGTGCCAGCAGCGTAGGACAGGGCCCTGAAAAACTGTTTTTT. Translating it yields CASSVGQGPEKLFF.

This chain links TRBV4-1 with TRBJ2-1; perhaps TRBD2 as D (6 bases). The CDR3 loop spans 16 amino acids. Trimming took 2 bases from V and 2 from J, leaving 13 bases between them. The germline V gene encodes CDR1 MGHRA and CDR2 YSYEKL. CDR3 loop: CASSQIRLVAYNEQFF. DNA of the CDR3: TGCGCCAGCAGCCAAATTCGACTAGTTGCCTACAATGAGCAGTTCTTC.

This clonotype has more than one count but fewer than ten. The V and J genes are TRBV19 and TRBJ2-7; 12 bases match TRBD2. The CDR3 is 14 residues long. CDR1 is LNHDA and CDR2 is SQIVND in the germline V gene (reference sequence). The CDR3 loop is CATSLAGGTYEQYF. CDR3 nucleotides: TGTGCGACGTCCCTAGCGGGAGGGACCTACGAGCAGTACTTC.